The next 18 T cell receptor beta chains were all read from a single sample in a study of beta chain features in type 1 diabetes. As every portion of the isolated RNA was reverse transcribed, the sequencing read expressed TCRB transcripts. TCRdb's table, derived via immunoSEQ multiplex PCR, lists solely in-frame clones and lacks some. There are 120,000 or so clones in the sample; 17% occur only once, and around 2.6% lies in the top ten. These receptors have no known antigen. Points from the study as a whole: All four CD4+ subsets from Type 1 diabetes patients carried moderately but significantly shorter TCRB CDR3s.

The sample was central memory CD4+ T cells from blood. The receptor set was obtained from a man aged 18 to 29 with type 1 diabetes.

In this sample, this clone turned up a few times. The chain uses TRBV4-3 and TRBJ1-4; 7 nucleotides match TRBD1. The CDR3 is made up of 15 amino acids. V lost 0 bases to trimming and J lost 5 bases; unmatched junction nucleotides: 3. The germline V gene has CDR1 LGHNA and CDR2 YSLEER. DNA for the CDR3: TGCGCCAGCAGCCAAGATCTACAGGGGAATGAAAAACTGTTTTTT. Protein sequence: CASSQDLQGNEKLFF.

This sequence joins TRBV11-2 and TRBJ1-2; possible D gene TRBD1, 5 bases. Trimming cost V 1 base and J 0 bases, with 15 bases left between them. Germline CDR1 reads SGHAT; CDR2 reads FQNNGV. CDR3 length: 17 residues. The CDR3: CASSLAGPLLTNYGYTF. Written as DNA, the CDR3 is TGTGCCAGCAGCTTAGCGGGGCCGCTGCTGACTAACTATGGCTACACCTTC. Full variable domain (rest looked up from reference TRBV11-2 and TRBJ1-2): EAGVAQSPRYKIIEKRQSVAFWCNPISGHATLYWYQQILGQGPKLLIQFQNNGVVDDSQLPKDRFSAERLKGVDSTLKIQPAKLEDSAVYLCASSLAGPLLTNYGYTFGSGTRLTVV.

V and J are TRBV28 and TRBJ1-5, with a possible D match to TRBD1 (6 bases). Germline CDR1 is MDHEN and CDR2 is SYDVKM. V lost 6 bases to trimming and J lost 0 bases, with 15 bases between them. The CDR3 length is 16 residues. CDR3 protein: CASSWTATHSNQPQHF. In DNA form, the CDR3 reads TGTGCCAGCAGCTGGACAGCTACTCATAGCAATCAGCCCCAGCATTTT.

This clone was recorded a few times. The chain links TRBV4-3 to TRBJ1-2; 7 positions match TRBD1. The trim removed 4 bases at V and 4 bases at J, leaving 15 bases unmatched. Germline V gene lookup returns CDR1 LGHNA and CDR2 YSLEER. The CDR3 is 17 residues long. The CDR3 protein is CASSRDGLTGLSYGYTF. CDR3 DNA sequence: TGCGCCAGCAGCCGAGACGGATTGACAGGGTTGAGCTATGGCTACACCTTC.

The V and J genes are TRBV6-5 and TRBJ2-1; perhaps TRBD2 as D (5 bases). Germline CDR1 and CDR2: MNHEY and SVGAGI. The CDR3 runs to 15 residues. Deletions cut 0 bases from V and 10 bases from J, with 16 bases between. The CDR3 nucleotides read TGTGCCAGCAGTTACTCGAATTTCCAGCGGAAAGAGCAGTTCTTC. This encodes CASSYSNFQRKEQFF.

In nucleotides, the CDR3 is TGCAGCGCAGGGACAGGGATTGACACTGAAGCTTTCTTT. This translates into CSAGTGIDTEAFF. The rearrangement uses TRBV29-1 and TRBJ1-1; 9 nucleotides align to TRBD1. Trimming at V came to 7 bases and at J to 3 bases, leaving 6 bases not matched to a gene. This CDR3 has 13 residues. The germline V gene has CDR1 SQVTM and CDR2 ANQGSEA.

This clone was counted a few times. The chain recombines TRBV5-1 with TRBJ2-1, with 8 positions matching TRBD2. J gave up 4 bases and V 0 bases, and 3 bases lay outside the gene matches. Germline assignment: CDR1 SGHRS and CDR2 YFSETQ. This CDR3 comprises 15 residues. The CDR3 DNA reads as TGCGCCAGCAGCTTGGGACTAGCGTCATACAATGAGCAGTTCTTC. It yields the protein CASSLGLASYNEQFF.

Remarks on this clone: It differs at one base from a far larger clone, so likely a read error. Within the sample, other DNA sequences also encode this same CDR3. The genes are TRBV29-1 and TRBJ2-1; 9 bases fit TRBD1. The germline gives CDR1 SQVTM, CDR2 ANQGSEA. The junction had 5 bases not matched to a gene; V was cut back by 4 bases and J by 1 base. The CDR3 covers 15 residues. The DNA of the CDR3 is TGCAGCGTTGCGACAGGGGGGGGGTCCTACAATGAGCAGTTCTTC. Protein: CSVATGGGSYNEQFF.

This clone was recorded a few times. The J gene is TRBJ1-2, the V gene TRBV30; a weak D match, TRBD1 (5 bases). The CDR3 length is 13 residues. V was pared by 7 bases and J by 0 bases, with 12 bases between. Germline V gene data show CDR1 as GTSNPN and CDR2 as SVGIG (reference sequence). In DNA form, the CDR3 reads TGTGCCTCATCGGAGGGGACTAACTATGGCTACACCTTC. As protein: CASSEGTNYGYTF.

This clone was observed a few times. V and J are TRBV7-2 and TRBJ2-5; D is uncertain. This CDR3 region has 16 residues. The ends were cut back, 5 bases at V and 4 bases at J, with 20 bases in the middle. CDR1 SGHTA and CDR2 FQGNSA come from the germline V gene. In DNA, the CDR3 is TGTGCCAGCAGCCCCACCGGGCGGATCGTAGGAGAGACCCAGTACTTC. Its translation: CASSPTGRIVGETQYF.

This clone was observed a handful of times. The V gene is TRBV27, the J gene TRBJ2-3; 16 bases map to TRBD2. The CDR3 is 19 residues long. V lost 6 bases and J lost 2; bases outside the gene matches: 11. The germline V gene has CDR1 MNHEY and CDR2 SMNVEV (reference sequence). Here the CDR3 reads CASRIGTSGGALNTDTQYF. In DNA, the CDR3 is TGTGCCAGCAGGATTGGGACTAGCGGGGGGGCCCTGAACACAGATACGCAGTATTTT.

This clone was seen more than once but under ten times. This chain uses TRBV9 with TRBJ2-4, with D possibly matching TRBD1 (7 bases). Trimming removed 0 bases from V and 9 bases from J, with 19 bases in between. Germline loops: CDR1 SGDLS, CDR2 YYNGEE. This CDR3 is built from 16 residues. CDR3 nucleotides: TGTGCCAGCAGCGTAGAATCCCCAGGGGGGTTTGGCATTCAGTACTTC. Its translation is CASSVESPGGFGIQYF.

In this sample, this clone turned up a few times. This chain's CDR3 is CASSDAGVYNEQFF. DNA for the CDR3: TGTGCCAGCAGCGACGCCGGAGTCTACAATGAGCAGTTCTTC. The V and J genes are TRBV11-3 and TRBJ2-1, with D hard to call. The CDR3 has 14 residues. Trimming removed 5 bases from V and 3 bases from J, with 11 bases in between. Germline lookup yields CDR1 SGHNT and CDR2 YENEEA.

This clone was counted a few times. V is TRBV29-1 and J is TRBJ2-5, with D uncertain. V was trimmed by 5 bases and J by 7 bases, leaving 11 bases between them. Germline-derived CDR1 and CDR2 are SQVTM and ANQGSEA. The CDR3 covers 11 residues. Here the CDR3 DNA reads TGCAGCGTTAACTTGGGCGGGACCCAGTACTTC. Translated: CSVNLGGTQYF.

This clone was seen a few times. The chain carries TRBV29-1 and TRBJ2-5, with 9 bases matching TRBD1. From germline, CDR1 is SQVTM and CDR2 ANQGSEA. V lost 4 bases, J lost 4 bases, and 10 bases stayed unmatched. The CDR3 covers 15 residues. The CDR3 nucleotides read TGCAGCGTTGTTCTTTGGACAGGGGCTCGAGAGACCCAGTACTTC. Amino acid sequence: CSVVLWTGARETQYF.

This clone was counted at least ten times. The J gene is TRBJ1-4, the V gene TRBV5-1; no firm D call. CDR1 is SGHRS and CDR2 is YFSETQ in the germline V gene. Deletions cut 1 base from V and 6 bases from J, with 10 bases between. This CDR3 has 14 amino acids. CDR3 sequence (DNA): TGCGCCAGCAGCTTGCCGGGGAGTCATGAAAAACTGTTTTTT. Its translation: CASSLPGSHEKLFF.

Only a few counts were recorded for this clone. V usage is TRBV29-1 and J usage is TRBJ2-1; the D gene is possibly TRBD1 (5 bases). This CDR3 is built from 15 residues. V was cut by 4 bases and J by 2 bases, with 15 bases left in between. From germline, CDR1 is SQVTM and CDR2 ANQGSEA. The CDR3 nucleotides read TGCAGCGTTGTTAAGGATCCAGGGACCTACAATGAGCAGTTCTTC. Translating it yields CSVVKDPGTYNEQFF.

This clone was seen a handful of times. The chain has TRBV28 and TRBJ2-5, with D perhaps matching TRBD1 (5 bases). The CDR3 runs 11 residues. Trimming took off 4 bases at V and 5 bases at J, with 5 bases between the two ends. CDR1 and CDR2 (germline): MDHEN, SYDVKM. CDR3 DNA: TGTGCCAGCAGTTCAGGGGAGACCCAGTACTTC. It encodes CASSSGETQYF.